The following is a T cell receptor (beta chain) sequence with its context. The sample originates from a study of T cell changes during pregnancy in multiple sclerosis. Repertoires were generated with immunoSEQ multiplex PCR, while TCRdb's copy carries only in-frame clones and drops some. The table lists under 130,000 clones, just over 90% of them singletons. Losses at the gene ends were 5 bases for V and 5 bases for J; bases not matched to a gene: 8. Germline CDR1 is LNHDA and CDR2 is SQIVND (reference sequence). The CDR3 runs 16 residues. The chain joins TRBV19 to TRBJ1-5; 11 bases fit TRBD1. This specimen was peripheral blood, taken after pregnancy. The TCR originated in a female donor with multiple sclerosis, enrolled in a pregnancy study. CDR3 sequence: CASSHWTGGQDQPQHF. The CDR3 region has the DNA TGTGCCAGTAGTCACTGGACAGGGGGCCAGGATCAGCCCCAGCATTTT.